This T cell receptor beta chain appears in the sequencing data of a study of CD8+CD57+ T cells in acquired aplastic anemia (dated by TCRdb to 2016 to 2019). With respect to the entire study: A mean of 3.2 ug of DNA, ranging from roughly 0.19 to 27.4 ug, was extracted from sorted CD4+ and CD8+ cells. CD8+CD57+ expansion was defined as frequency above the mean frequency observed in healthy subjects. Results the study describes overall, beyond this receptor: Between patients and healthy controls, no significant difference in CD8+ Simpson's diversity was found (P=0.060). Roughly 30 CD8+ CDR3 sequences were shared between patients and controls but appeared highly expressed in patients and within their immunodominant clones.

The CDR3 holds 11 amino acids from the cysteine to the phenylalanine. CDR3 DNA is the only sequence kept; it has 33 bases, read in frame from the first base. The germline V gene (reference sequence) supplies CDR1 LNHNV and CDR2 YYDKDF. Profiling of TCR beta VDJ combinations and CDR3 sequences used genomic DNA as the template. An Illumina HiSeq 2000 was used for TCR repertoire sequencing. The authors' analysis ran thus. TRBV/TRBJ rearrangement plots, CDR3 size and DJ length profiles, and Simpson's diversity index were used to evaluate the repertoires. The immunodominant clone was defined as the most abundant DNA sequence in deep sequencing data. CDR3 amino acid sequences were screened for sharing across subjects and compared with published repertoires and the VDJdb database. TCRdb reworked the public reads: Q25 trimming with fastp, MiXCR clone assembly, productive beta chains retained. One record per CDR3 amino acid sequence lists the most common genes and DNA. TCRdb, not the authors, supplied the V and J calls. The sample profile shows some 150,000 distinct CDR3 sequences; 70% to 75% of them were found once. The biggest ten clones account for around 45% of the sample.

Notes on this clonotype: The antigen this receptor binds is unknown. The junction differs from germline at one of its ends, possibly a read error.

Flow cytometry had shown CD8+CD57+ cell expansion in the patients selected for sequencing. Every patient had severe acquired aplastic anemia, diagnosed using the International Study of Aplastic Anemia and Agranulocytosis and Camitta criteria. No therapy had been received by the patients at the time of blood sampling. TCR repertoires of sorted CD4+ and CD8+ blood T cells from severe aplastic anemia patients and healthy subjects were deep-sequenced in the study. Patients were enrolled under clinicaltrials.gov protocols 00001620, 01623167, 00001397, 00071045, 00081523 and 00961064 in the USA. Ficoll-Paque density gradient centrifugation was used to isolate peripheral blood mononuclear cells. Before DNA extraction, CD4+ and CD8+ T cells were sorted by FACS or by magnetic beads.

The clonotype originates from a human donor with aplastic anemia. The V and J segments used are TRBV15 and TRBJ1-3; confidence is insufficient to name the D gene. Material: sorted CD4+, CD8+, or CD8+CD57+ T cells (not recorded which) from PBMCs. Read as DNA, the sequence is TGTGCCACCAGCTCCGGAAGCACCATATATTTT. Translated, this is CATSSGSTIYF. The reference TRBV15 and TRBJ1-3 proteins fill in what lies around the CDR3, so the full variable domain reads DAMVIQNPRYQVTQFGKPVTLSCSQTLNHNVMYWYQQKSSQAPKLLFHYYDKDFNNEADTPDNFQSRRPNTSFCFLDIRSPGLGDTAMYLCATSSGSTIYFGEGSWLTVV.